Below are 8 T cell receptor beta chains sequenced from a single sample in a study of blood T cell repertoires in COVID-19. TCRdb's table, derived via immunoSEQ multiplex PCR, lists solely in-frame clones and lacks some. The sample records some 28,000 clones, around 90% being singletons. Sequenced sample: peripheral blood. The receptor source for this set is a human donor in a cohort sampled during active COVID-19.

The chain recombines TRBV7-9 with TRBJ2-7, with TRBD1 matching 10 bases. The V and J ends lost 4 bases and 6 bases, in that order; junction bases with no gene match: 6. The CDR3 sequence is 14 residues long. In germline, CDR1 is SEHNR, CDR2 FQNEAQ (reference sequence). This CDR3 is CASSSGTGAIEQYF. Here the CDR3 DNA reads TGTGCCAGCAGCTCCGGGACAGGGGCCATCGAGCAGTACTTC.

The chain links TRBV6-6 to TRBJ2-7; 10 nucleotides align to TRBD2. Germline V lookup: CDR1 MNHNY, CDR2 SVGAGI (reference sequence). The CDR3 spans 15 residues. V was pared by 4 bases and J by 4 bases, with 7 bases of the junction left unmatched. CDR3 DNA sequence: TGTGCCAGCAGTTTTCTAGCGGGGGTAACTTACGAGCAGTACTTC. Encoded protein: CASSFLAGVTYEQYF.

This chain links TRBV19 with TRBJ1-1; tentative D call: TRBD1 (5 bases). Germline lookup yields CDR1 LNHDA and CDR2 SQIVND (reference sequence). V was shortened by 4 bases and J by 4 bases, with 13 bases between the two germline ends. The CDR3 totals 14 residues. CDR3 DNA: TGTGCCAGTAGTACGAGACAGATGGGCACTGAAGCTTTCTTT. Protein: CASSTRQMGTEAFF.

This chain uses TRBV10-1 with TRBJ1-4; D might be TRBD1 (6 bases). The CDR3 has 12 amino acids. Germline V gene lookup returns CDR1 WNHNN and CDR2 SYGVQD (reference sequence). CDR3 DNA sequence: TGCGTCTGGGGGCCCCCTAATGAAAAACTGTTTTTT. Its protein is CVWGPPNEKLFF.

A single count supports this clone. The genes are TRBV7-3 and TRBJ2-3; 9 bases fit TRBD2. This CDR3 has 16 amino acids. Trimming at V came to 1 base and at J to 6 bases, leaving 8 bases not matched to a gene. CDR1 is SGHTA and CDR2 is FQGTGA in the germline V gene. The CDR3 DNA reads TGTGCCAGCAGCTTAATCGGCGGGAGGGCCTCGGATACGCAGTATTTT. The encoded protein is CASSLIGGRASDTQYF. Combining the CDR3 with reference TRBV7-3 and TRBJ2-3 gives the whole variable domain GAGVSQTPSNKVTEKGKYVELRCDPISGHTALYWYRQSLGQGPEFLIYFQGTGAADDSGLPNDRFFAVRPEGSVSTLKIQRTERGDSAVYLCASSLIGGRASDTQYFGPGTRLTVL.

The chain is built from TRBV10-2 and TRBJ2-7, with 7 bases identical to TRBD1. Germline V gene data show CDR1 as WSHSY and CDR2 as SAAADI. The ends lost 6 bases at V and 7 bases at J; junction bases unmatched: 15. The CDR3 sequence is 15 residues long. CDR3 bases: TGCGCCAGCAGGGAAGCCACAGGGGTCTTTCGGGAGCAGTACTTC. It specifies CASREATGVFREQYF.

The rearrangement links TRBV2 to TRBJ2-5; tentative D call: TRBD1 (6 bases). The CDR3 runs to 15 residues. Germline V lookup: CDR1 SNHLY, CDR2 FYNNEI. V lost 4 bases, J lost 2 bases, and 14 bases lay in between. The CDR3 protein is CASSALLGGQETQYF. Here the CDR3 DNA reads TGTGCCAGCAGTGCCCTCCTAGGGGGTCAAGAGACCCAGTACTTC. The variable domain in full, with the rest retrieved from reference TRBV2 and TRBJ2-5, is EPEVTQTPSHQVTQMGQEVILRCVPISNHLYFYWYRQILGQKVEFLVSFYNNEISEKSEIFDDQFSVERPDGSNFTLKIRSTKLEDSAMYFCASSALLGGQETQYFGPGTRLLVL.

The chain employs TRBV5-1 and TRBJ1-2; 9 nucleotides align to TRBD1. CDR1 and CDR2 from the germline V gene are SGHRS and YFSETQ. This CDR3 comprises 15 residues. V lost 0 bases, J lost 4 bases, and 4 bases stayed unmatched. DNA of the CDR3: TGCGCCAGCAGCTTGGGACAGGGGGACTCCTATGGCTACACCTTC. It codes for CASSLGQGDSYGYTF. The whole variable domain, remainder taken from reference TRBV5-1 and TRBJ1-2, is KAGVTQTPRYLIKTRGQQVTLSCSPISGHRSVSWYQQTPGQGLQFLFEYFSETQRNKGNFPGRFSGRQFSNSRSEMNVSTLELGDSALYLCASSLGQGDSYGYTFGSGTRLTVV.